This TCR beta chain comes out of a study of blood T cells in healthy people across ages. Germline CDR1 and CDR2: MRHNA and SNTAGT. V lost 3 bases to trimming and J lost 5 bases; unmatched junction nucleotides: 11. This CDR3 spans 16 amino acids. For the second PCR, which ran for roughly 6 to 12 cycles, a sample-barcoded 5' primer and a J-beta primer mix were used. One entry per CDR3 protein, called by TCRdb with MiXCR from the 5' RACE reads. The sample yields approximately 580,000 distinct CDR3 sequences, approximately 25% seen once. Sample donors were healthy Caucasian individuals that came from Russia, aged about 6 to 95. The data were also submitted as part of a second study, on T cells of mothers and their children.

The chain uses TRBV6-4 and TRBJ2-5, with 8 bases lining up with TRBD2. Material for sequencing was blood. This clonotype was obtained from a boy aged 5-17 years in good health. The DNA for the CDR3 is TGTGCCAGCAGTGATAGCCACCGGGGGGGCCGGGAGACCCAGTACTTC. It is translated as CASSDSHRGGRETQYF.